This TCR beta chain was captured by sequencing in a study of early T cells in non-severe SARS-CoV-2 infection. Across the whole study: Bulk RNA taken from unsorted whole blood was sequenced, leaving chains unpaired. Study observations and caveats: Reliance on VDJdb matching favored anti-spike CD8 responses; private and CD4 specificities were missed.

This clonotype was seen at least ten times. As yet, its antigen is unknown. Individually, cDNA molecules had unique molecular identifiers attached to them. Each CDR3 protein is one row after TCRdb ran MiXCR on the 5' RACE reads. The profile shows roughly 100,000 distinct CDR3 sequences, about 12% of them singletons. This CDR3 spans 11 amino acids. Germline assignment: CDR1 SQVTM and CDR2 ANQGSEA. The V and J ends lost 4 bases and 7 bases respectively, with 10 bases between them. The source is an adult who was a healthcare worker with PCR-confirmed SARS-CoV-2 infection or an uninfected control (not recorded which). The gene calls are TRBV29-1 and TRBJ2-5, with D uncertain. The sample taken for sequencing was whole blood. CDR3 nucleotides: TGCAGCGTTGTAACCACGGGGACCCAGTACTTC. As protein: CSVVTTGTQYF.